The 4 T cell receptor beta chains below all came from one sample that was sequenced in a study. One entry per CDR3 protein, called by TCRdb with MiXCR from the RT-PCR reads. The table lists fewer than 800,000 distinct CDR3 sequences, 14% of them singletons. The specimen sequenced was memory CD4+ T cells from blood. These receptors originate from a female donor in good health, serving as a healthy control.

J is TRBJ1-1 and V is TRBV28; 10 positions agree with TRBD1. Per the germline V gene, CDR1 is MDHEN and CDR2 is SYDVKM. The CDR3 spans 15 residues. With 5 bases clipped from V and 7 bases from J, the junction kept 10 bases outside the gene matches. CDR3 amino acids: CASSRGQGSIIEAFF. The CDR3 region has the DNA TGTGCCAGCAGTAGGGGACAGGGGAGTATTATTGAAGCTTTCTTT.

This clonotype turned up a few times. This sequence joins TRBV15 and TRBJ1-2; 9 bases are a match to TRBD1. Germline assignment: CDR1 LNHNV and CDR2 YYDKDF (reference sequence). V shed 5 bases, J shed 11 bases, and the junction held 9 bases outside the gene matches. The CDR3 has 13 residues. The CDR3 nucleotides are TGTGCCACCAGCGAACAGGGGGCCTGGGGATACACCTTC. Its translation is CATSEQGAWGYTF.

This clonotype came up many times. The V and J genes are TRBV12-3 or TRBV12-4 and TRBJ1-4; TRBD1 matches 7 bases. The CDR3 runs 14 residues. Unmatched junction bases numbered 8, after V lost 6 bases and J lost 7 bases. The CDR3 loop is CASSLQGGGEKLFF. Here the CDR3 DNA reads TGTGCCAGCAGCCTCCAGGGGGGTGGTGAAAAACTGTTTTTT.

The sample holds a few counts of this clonotype. The chain links TRBV20-1 to TRBJ1-2; D ambiguous. The CDR3 is 14 residues long. Germline V gene data show CDR1 as DFQATT and CDR2 as SNEGSKA (reference sequence). The V gene lost 0 bases and the J gene lost 8 bases, with 16 bases spanning the gap. The CDR3 spells CSARDLVRAGGYTF. The CDR3 DNA reads TGCAGTGCTAGAGATCTAGTCCGGGCGGGGGGCTACACCTTC.